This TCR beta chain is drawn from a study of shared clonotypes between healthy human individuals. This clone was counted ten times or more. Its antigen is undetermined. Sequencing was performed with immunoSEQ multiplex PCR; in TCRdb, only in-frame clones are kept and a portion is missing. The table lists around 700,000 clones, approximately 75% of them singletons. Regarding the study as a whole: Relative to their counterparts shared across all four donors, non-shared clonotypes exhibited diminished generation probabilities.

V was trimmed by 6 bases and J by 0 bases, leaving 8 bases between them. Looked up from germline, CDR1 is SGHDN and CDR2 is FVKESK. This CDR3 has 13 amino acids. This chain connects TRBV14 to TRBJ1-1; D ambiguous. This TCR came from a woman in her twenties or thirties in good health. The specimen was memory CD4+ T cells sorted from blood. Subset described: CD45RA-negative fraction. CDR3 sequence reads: CASSALMNTEAFF. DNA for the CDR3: TGTGCCAGCAGTGCCCTCATGAACACTGAAGCTTTCTTT. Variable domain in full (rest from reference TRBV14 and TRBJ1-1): EAGVTQFPSHSVIEKGQTVTLRCDPISGHDNLYWYRRVMGKEIKFLLHFVKESKQDESGMPNNRFLAERTGGTYSTLKVQPAELEDSGVYFCASSALMNTEAFFGQGTRLTVV.